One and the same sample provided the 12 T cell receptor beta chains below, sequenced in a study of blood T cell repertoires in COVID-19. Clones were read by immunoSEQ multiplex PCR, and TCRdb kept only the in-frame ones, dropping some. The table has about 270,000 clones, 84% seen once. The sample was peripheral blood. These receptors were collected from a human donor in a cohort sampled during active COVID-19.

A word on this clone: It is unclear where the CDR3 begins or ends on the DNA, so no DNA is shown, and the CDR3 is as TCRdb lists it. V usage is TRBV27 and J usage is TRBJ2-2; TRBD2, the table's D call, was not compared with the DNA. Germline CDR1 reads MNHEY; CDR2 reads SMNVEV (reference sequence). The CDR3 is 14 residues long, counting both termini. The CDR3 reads CASSSSVNTGELFF.

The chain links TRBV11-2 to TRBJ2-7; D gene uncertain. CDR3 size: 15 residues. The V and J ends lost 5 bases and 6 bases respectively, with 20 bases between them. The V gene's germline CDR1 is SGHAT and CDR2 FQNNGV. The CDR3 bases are TGTGCCAGCAGCGTTCCGGGTCGGAAAGAGTCCGAGCAGTACTTC. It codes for CASSVPGRKESEQYF. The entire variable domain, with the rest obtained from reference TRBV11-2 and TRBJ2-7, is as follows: EAGVAQSPRYKIIEKRQSVAFWCNPISGHATLYWYQQILGQGPKLLIQFQNNGVVDDSQLPKDRFSAERLKGVDSTLKIQPAKLEDSAVYLCASSVPGRKESEQYFGPGTRLTVT.

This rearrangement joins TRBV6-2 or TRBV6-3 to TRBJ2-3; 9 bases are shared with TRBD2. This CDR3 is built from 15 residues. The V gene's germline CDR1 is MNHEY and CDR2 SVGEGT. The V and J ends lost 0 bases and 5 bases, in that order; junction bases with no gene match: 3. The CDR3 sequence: CASSYSRGGGDTQYF. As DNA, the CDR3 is TGTGCCAGCAGTTACTCGCGGGGGGGTGGAGATACGCAGTATTTT.

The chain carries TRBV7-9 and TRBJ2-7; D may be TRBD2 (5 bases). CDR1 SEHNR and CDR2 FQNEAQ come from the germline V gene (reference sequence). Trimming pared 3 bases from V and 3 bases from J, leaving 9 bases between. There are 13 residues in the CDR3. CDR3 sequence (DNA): TGTGCCAGCAGCTTCGGGGAGATCTACGAGCAGTACTTC. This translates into CASSFGEIYEQYF.

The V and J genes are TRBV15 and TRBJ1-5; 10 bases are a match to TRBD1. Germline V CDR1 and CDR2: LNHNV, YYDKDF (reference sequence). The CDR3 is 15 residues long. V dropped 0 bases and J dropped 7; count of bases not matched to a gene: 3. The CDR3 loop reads CATSRDLGQGQPQHF. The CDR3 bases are TGTGCCACCAGCAGAGATCTGGGACAGGGGCAGCCCCAGCATTTT.

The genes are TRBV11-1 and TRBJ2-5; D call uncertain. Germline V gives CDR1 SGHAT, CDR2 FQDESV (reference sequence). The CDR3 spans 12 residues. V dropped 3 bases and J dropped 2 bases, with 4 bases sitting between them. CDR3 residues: CASSFRQETQYF. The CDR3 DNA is TGTGCCAGCAGCTTCCGGCAAGAGACCCAGTACTTC.

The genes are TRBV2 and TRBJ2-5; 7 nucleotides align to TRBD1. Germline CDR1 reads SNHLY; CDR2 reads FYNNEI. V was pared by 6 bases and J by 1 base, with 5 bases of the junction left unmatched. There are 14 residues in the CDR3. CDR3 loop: CASRGQPTQETQYF. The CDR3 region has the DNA TGTGCCAGCAGGGGACAGCCCACCCAAGAGACCCAGTACTTC.

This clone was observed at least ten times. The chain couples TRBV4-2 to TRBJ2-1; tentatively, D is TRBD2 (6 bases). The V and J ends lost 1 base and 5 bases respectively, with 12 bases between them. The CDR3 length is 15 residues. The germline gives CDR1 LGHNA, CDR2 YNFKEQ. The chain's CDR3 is CASSQVWDLDNEQFF. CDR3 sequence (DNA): TGTGCCAGCAGCCAAGTTTGGGACTTGGACAATGAGCAGTTCTTC.

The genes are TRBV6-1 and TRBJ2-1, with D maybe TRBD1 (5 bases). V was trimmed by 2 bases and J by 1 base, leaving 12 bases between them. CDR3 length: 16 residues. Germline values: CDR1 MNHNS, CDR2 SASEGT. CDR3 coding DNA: TGTGCCAGCAGTGAAACTGGGGCTTTGTCCTACAATGAGCAGTTCTTC. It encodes CASSETGALSYNEQFF.

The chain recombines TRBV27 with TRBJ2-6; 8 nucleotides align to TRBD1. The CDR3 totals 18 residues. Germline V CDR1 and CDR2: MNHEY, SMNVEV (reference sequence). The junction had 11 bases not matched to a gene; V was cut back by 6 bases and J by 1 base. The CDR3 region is CASRRTGTVTSGANVLTF. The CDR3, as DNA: TGTGCCAGCAGAAGGACAGGGACGGTAACTTCTGGGGCCAACGTCCTGACTTTC.

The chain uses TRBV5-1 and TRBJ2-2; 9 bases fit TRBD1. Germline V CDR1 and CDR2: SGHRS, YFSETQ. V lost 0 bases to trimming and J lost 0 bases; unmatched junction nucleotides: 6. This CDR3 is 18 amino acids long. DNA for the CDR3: TGCGCCAGCAGCTTGGCCCGGGACAGGGAATCGAACACCGGGGAGCTGTTTTTT. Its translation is CASSLARDRESNTGELFF.

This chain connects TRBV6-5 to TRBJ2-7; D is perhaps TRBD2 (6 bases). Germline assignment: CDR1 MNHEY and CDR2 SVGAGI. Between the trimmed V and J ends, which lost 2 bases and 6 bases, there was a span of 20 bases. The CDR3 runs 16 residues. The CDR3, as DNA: TGTGCCAGCAGTTACAGCTGGGACCGGGGGTTCTTCGAGCAGTACTTC. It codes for CASSYSWDRGFFEQYF.